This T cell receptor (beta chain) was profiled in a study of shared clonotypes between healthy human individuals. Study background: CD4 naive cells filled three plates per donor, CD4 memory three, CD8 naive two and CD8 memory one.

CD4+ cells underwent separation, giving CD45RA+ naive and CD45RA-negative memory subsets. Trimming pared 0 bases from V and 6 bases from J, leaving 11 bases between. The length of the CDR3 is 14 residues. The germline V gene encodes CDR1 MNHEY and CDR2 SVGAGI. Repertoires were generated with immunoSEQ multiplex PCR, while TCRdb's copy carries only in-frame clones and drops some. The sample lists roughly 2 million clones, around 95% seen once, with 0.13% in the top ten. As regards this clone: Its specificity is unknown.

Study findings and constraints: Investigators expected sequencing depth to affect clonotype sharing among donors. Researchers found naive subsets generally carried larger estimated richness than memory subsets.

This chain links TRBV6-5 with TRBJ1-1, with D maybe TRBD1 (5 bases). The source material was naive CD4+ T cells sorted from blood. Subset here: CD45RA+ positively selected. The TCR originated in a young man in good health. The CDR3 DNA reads TGTGCCAGCAGTTACTCGACTGGGGGGTCTGAAGCTTTCTTT. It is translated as CASSYSTGGSEAFF.